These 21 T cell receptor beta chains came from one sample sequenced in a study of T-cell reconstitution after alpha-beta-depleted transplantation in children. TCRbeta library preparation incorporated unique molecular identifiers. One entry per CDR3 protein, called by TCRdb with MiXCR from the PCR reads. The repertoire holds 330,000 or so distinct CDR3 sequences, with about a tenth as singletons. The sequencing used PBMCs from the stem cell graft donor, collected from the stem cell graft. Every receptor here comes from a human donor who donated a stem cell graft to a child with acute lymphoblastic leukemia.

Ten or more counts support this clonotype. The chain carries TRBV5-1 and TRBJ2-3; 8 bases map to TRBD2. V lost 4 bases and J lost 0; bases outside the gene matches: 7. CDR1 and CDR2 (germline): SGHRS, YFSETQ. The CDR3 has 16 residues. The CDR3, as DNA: TGCGCCAGCAGCCTTCTAGCGGGCCAAAGCACAGATACGCAGTATTTT. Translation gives CASSLLAGQSTDTQYF.

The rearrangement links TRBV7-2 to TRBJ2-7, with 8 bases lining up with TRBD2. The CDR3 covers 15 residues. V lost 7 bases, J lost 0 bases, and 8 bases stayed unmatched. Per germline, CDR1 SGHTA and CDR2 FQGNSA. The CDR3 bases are TGTGCCAGCACCCGGTCTAGCGGGTTCTCCTACGAGCAGTACTTC. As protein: CASTRSSGFSYEQYF.

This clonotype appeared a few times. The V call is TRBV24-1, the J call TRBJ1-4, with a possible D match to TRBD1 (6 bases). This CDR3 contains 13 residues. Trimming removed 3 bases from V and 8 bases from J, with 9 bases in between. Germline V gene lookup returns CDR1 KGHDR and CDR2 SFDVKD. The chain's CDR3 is CATSDTQGEKLFF. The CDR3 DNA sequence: TGTGCCACCAGTGATACTCAGGGGGAAAAACTGTTTTTT.

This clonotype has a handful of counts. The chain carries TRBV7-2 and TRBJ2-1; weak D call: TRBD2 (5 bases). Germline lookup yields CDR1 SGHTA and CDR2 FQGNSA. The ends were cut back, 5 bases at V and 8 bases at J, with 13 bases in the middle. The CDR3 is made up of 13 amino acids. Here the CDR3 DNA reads TGTGCCAGCAGCCAGCACACTAGGGATGAGCAGTTCTTC. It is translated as CASSQHTRDEQFF.

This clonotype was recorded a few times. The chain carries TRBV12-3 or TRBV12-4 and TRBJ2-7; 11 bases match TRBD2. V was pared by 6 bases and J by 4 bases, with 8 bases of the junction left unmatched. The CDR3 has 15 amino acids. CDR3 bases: TGTGCCAGCAGCTCCACCGGGACTAGCGGTTACGAGCAGTACTTC. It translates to CASSSTGTSGYEQYF.

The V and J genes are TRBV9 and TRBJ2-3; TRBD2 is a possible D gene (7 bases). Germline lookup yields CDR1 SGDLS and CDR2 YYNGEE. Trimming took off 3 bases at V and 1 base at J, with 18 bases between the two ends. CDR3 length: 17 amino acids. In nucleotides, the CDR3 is TGTGCCAGCAGCGCCGGGGAGGGGGGCAGGGGCACAGATACGCAGTATTTT. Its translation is CASSAGEGGRGTDTQYF.

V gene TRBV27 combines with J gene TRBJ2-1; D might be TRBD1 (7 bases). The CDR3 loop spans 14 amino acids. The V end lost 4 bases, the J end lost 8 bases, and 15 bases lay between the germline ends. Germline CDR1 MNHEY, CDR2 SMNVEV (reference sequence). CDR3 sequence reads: CASSSPQGGYEQFF. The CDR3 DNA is TGTGCCAGCAGTTCTCCTCAGGGGGGTTATGAGCAGTTCTTC.

In DNA form, the CDR3 reads TGCGCCAGCAGCCGGGCAGGGGGGGACGAGCAGTACTTC. Its translation: CASSRAGGDEQYF. The V and J genes are TRBV4-3 and TRBJ2-7; D possibly uses TRBD1 or TRBD2 (7 bases each). Germline assignment: CDR1 LGHNA and CDR2 YSLEER. V dropped 4 bases and J dropped 5 bases, with 12 bases sitting between them. The CDR3 is made up of 13 amino acids.

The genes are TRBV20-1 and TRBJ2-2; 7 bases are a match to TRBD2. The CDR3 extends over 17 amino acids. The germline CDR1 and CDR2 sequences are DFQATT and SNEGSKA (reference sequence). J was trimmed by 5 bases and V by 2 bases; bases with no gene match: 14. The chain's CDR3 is CSARSPGGKGITGELFF. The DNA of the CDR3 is TGCAGTGCTAGATCCCCCGGGGGGAAGGGGATTACCGGGGAGCTGTTTTTT.

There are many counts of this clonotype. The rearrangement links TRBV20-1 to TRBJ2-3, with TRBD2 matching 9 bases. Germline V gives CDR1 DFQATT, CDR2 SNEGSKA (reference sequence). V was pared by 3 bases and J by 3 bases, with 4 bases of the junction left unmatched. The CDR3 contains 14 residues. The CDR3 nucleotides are TGCAGTGCTAGTCTACTAGCGGGTACAGATACGCAGTATTTT. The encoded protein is CSASLLAGTDTQYF.

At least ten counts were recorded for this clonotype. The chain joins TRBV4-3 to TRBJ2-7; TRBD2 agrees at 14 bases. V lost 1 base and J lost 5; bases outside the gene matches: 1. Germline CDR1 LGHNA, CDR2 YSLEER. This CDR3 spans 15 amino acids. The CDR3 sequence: CASSQGLAGGNEQYF. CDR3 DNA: TGCGCCAGCAGCCAAGGACTAGCGGGAGGGAACGAGCAGTACTTC.

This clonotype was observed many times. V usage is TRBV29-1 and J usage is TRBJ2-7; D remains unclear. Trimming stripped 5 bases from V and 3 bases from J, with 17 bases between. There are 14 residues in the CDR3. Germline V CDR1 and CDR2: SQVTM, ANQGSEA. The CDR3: CSVIDLDNYYEQYF. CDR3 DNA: TGCAGCGTTATAGACTTAGACAACTACTACGAGCAGTACTTC.

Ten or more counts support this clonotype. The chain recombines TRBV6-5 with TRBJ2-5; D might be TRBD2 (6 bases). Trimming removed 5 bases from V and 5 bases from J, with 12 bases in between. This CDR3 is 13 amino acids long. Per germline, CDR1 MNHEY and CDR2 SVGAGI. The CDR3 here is CASSRTMRETQYF. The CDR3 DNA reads TGTGCCAGCAGTCGGACTATGAGGGAGACCCAGTACTTC.

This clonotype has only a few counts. DNA for the CDR3: TGTGCCAGCAGTAAAAACTCTGGGGCCAACGTCCTGACTTTC. This translates into CASSKNSGANVLTF. The J gene is TRBJ2-6, the V gene TRBV12-3 or TRBV12-4; D unresolved. The CDR3 spans 14 residues. Trimming shortened V by 5 bases and J by 0 bases, and 5 bases separated the two germline ends.

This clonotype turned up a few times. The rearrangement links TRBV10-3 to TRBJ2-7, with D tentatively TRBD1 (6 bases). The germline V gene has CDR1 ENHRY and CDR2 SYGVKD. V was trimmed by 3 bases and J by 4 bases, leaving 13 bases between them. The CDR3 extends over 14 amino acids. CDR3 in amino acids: CAISEAGVGYEQYF. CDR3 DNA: TGTGCCATCAGTGAAGCAGGGGTGGGTTACGAGCAGTACTTC.

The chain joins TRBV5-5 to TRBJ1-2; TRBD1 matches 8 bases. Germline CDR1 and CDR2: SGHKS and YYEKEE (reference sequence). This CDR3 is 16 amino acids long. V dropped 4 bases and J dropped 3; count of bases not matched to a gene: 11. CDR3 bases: TGTGCCAGCAGCCCGGGACAGGTGACCTTTGACTATGGCTACACCTTC. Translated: CASSPGQVTFDYGYTF. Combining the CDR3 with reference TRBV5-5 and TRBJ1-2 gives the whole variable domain DAGVTQSPTHLIKTRGQQVTLRCSPISGHKSVSWYQQVLGQGPQFIFQYYEKEERGRGNFPDRFSARQFPNYSSELNVNALLLGDSALYLCASSPGQVTFDYGYTFGSGTRLTVV.

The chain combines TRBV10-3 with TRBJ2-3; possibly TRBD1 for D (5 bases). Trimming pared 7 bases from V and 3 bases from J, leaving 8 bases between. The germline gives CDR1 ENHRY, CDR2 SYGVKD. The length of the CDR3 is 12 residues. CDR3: CAIMGPTDTQYF. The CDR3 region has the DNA TGTGCCATCATGGGGCCAACAGATACGCAGTATTTT.

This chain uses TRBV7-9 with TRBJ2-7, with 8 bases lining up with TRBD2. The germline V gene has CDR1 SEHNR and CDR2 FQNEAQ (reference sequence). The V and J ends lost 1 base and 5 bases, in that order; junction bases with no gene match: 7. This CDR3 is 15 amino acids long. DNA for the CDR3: TGTGCCAGCAGCTTAGAAGGTATTAGCGGGAACGAGCAGTACTTC. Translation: CASSLEGISGNEQYF.

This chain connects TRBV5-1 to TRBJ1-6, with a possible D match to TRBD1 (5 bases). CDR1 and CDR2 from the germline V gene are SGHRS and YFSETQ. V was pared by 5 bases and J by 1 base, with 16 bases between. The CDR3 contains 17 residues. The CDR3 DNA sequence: TGCGCCAGCAGACAGGTCCCCGATGGGTCCTATAATTCACCCCTCCACTTT. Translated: CASRQVPDGSYNSPLHF.

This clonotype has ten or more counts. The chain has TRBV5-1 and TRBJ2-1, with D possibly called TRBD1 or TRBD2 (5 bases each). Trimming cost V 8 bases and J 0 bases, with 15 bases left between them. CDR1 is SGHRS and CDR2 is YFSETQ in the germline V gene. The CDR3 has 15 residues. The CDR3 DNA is TGCGCCAGTGGGACGGCCGAAAGCTCCTACAATGAGCAGTTCTTC. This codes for CASGTAESSYNEQFF.

The CDR3: CASSRGTGLNTEAFF. The CDR3 DNA follows: TGCGCCAGCAGCCGCGGGACAGGATTGAACACTGAAGCTTTCTTT. V is TRBV4-1 and J is TRBJ1-1; 8 bases line up with TRBD1. J lost 0 bases, V lost 4 bases, and 4 bases had no gene match. This CDR3 is built from 15 residues. Per the germline V gene, CDR1 is MGHRA and CDR2 is YSYEKL.